The 3 T cell receptor beta chains below all came from one sample that was sequenced in a study of cytomegalovirus exposure and HLA in healthy donors. Amplification used 60 Vbeta primers and 13 Jbeta primers. Sequenced by immunoSEQ multiplex PCR; TCRdb stores in-frame clones only, minus some. The top ten hold around 3.8% of the sample, which has 100,000 or so clones, roughly 77% seen once. The material sequenced was PBMCs. The receptor set was obtained from a woman between 50 and 59 years old in good health and CMV-seropositive.

The V call is TRBV5-1, the J call TRBJ1-1, with 7 positions matching TRBD1. CDR1 is SGHRS, CDR2 YFSETQ, per germline. This CDR3 region has 14 residues. J gave up 2 bases and V 2 bases, and 3 bases lay outside the gene matches. CDR3 loop: CASSLGTVNTEAFF. The DNA for the CDR3 is TGCGCCAGCAGCTTAGGGACAGTAAACACTGAAGCTTTCTTT.

Relative to its sample, this clone is medium-sized. The chain carries TRBV4-2 and TRBJ2-2; 9 positions match TRBD2. The CDR3 consists of 17 residues. V lost 0 bases, J lost 4 bases, and 6 bases stayed unmatched. Looked up from germline, CDR1 is LGHNA and CDR2 is YNFKEQ. The CDR3 spells CASSQDGGGAGTGELFF. In nucleotides, the CDR3 is TGTGCCAGCAGCCAAGATGGCGGGGGGGCAGGCACCGGGGAGCTGTTTTTT.

The rearrangement uses TRBV11-2 and TRBJ1-1; TRBD1 is a possible D gene (5 bases). Trimming stripped 3 bases from V and 8 bases from J, with 16 bases between. CDR1 and CDR2 from the germline V gene are SGHAT and FQNNGV. The CDR3 loop spans 14 amino acids. The CDR3 reads CASSFGGPGIEAFF. CDR3 nucleotides: TGTGCCAGCAGCTTCGGGGGACCGGGCATCGAAGCTTTCTTT. Complete variable domain (other parts from reference TRBV11-2 and TRBJ1-1): EAGVAQSPRYKIIEKRQSVAFWCNPISGHATLYWYQQILGQGPKLLIQFQNNGVVDDSQLPKDRFSAERLKGVDSTLKIQPAKLEDSAVYLCASSFGGPGIEAFFGQGTRLTVV.